The 13 T cell receptor beta chains below were found in one sample sequenced in a study of blood T cell repertoires in COVID-19. TCRdb keeps only in-frame clones here, not all; method: immunoSEQ multiplex PCR. This table holds around 200,000 clones, around nine tenths found once. The sample consisted of peripheral blood. The source of these receptors is a man aged 70-80 years with acute or convalescent COVID-19.

CDR3 loop: CASSTTGYGTQYF. Here the CDR3 DNA reads TGTGCCAGCAGCACCACAGGGTATGGGACCCAGTACTTC. The V gene is TRBV7-3, the J gene TRBJ2-5; weak D call: TRBD1 (6 bases). The CDR3 runs 13 residues. The germline gives CDR1 SGHTA, CDR2 FQGTGA. V shed 5 bases and J shed 7 bases, with 14 bases lying between them.

V usage is TRBV4-1 and J usage is TRBJ1-5, with 7 bases matching TRBD1. The V and J ends lost 3 bases and 8 bases, in that order; junction bases with no gene match: 10. CDR1 and CDR2 (germline): MGHRA, YSYEKL. The CDR3 length is 15 residues. The CDR3 DNA sequence: TGCGCCAGCAGCCATTCACAGGGGCGGGTGGAGCCCCAGCATTTT. Translation gives CASSHSQGRVEPQHF.

This chain uses TRBV7-9 with TRBJ2-1, with 8 positions matching TRBD1. From germline, CDR1 is SEHNR and CDR2 FQNEAQ (reference sequence). The CDR3 is 14 residues long. Trimming took 1 base from V and 7 from J; bases not matched to a gene: 3. This chain's CDR3 is CASSLDTGGNEQFF. The DNA for the CDR3 is TGTGCCAGCAGCTTAGACACAGGGGGAAATGAGCAGTTCTTC.

CDR3: CASSPGTSAFDTQYF. CDR3 DNA: TGTGCCAGCAGCCCCGGGACTAGCGCTTTTGATACGCAGTATTTT. The J gene is TRBJ2-3, the V gene TRBV7-3; 10 positions agree with TRBD2. With 5 bases clipped from V and 6 bases from J, the junction kept 8 bases outside the gene matches. The CDR3 has 15 amino acids. Germline assignment: CDR1 SGHTA and CDR2 FQGTGA.

The V gene is TRBV7-9, the J gene TRBJ1-3; the match to TRBD1 covers 7 bases. Trimming took 4 bases from V and 7 from J; bases not matched to a gene: 10. CDR3 length: 15 amino acids. Germline assignment: CDR1 SEHNR and CDR2 FQNEAQ (reference sequence). In DNA, the CDR3 is TGTGCCAGCAGCTCATCGGGACAGTCTCCTAACACCATATATTTT. This sequence encodes CASSSSGQSPNTIYF.

The V call is TRBV5-1, the J call TRBJ2-5; TRBD2 matches 7 bases. Germline V gives CDR1 SGHRS, CDR2 YFSETQ. The CDR3 is 14 amino acids. V shed 0 bases and J 1 base; nucleotides not matched to a gene: 0. This CDR3 reads CASSLGTSQETQYF. The CDR3 nucleotides read TGCGCCAGCAGCTTGGGGACTAGCCAAGAGACCCAGTACTTC.

This chain joins TRBV21-1 and TRBJ1-4; TRBD1, as called in the table, went unchecked against the DNA. TRBV21-1 is assigned pseudogene status. This CDR3 has 14 amino acids. CDR3 region: CASKSGQGPEKLFF. CDR3 nucleotides: TGTGCCAGCAAATCCGGACAGGGACCTGAAAAACTGTTTTTT.

The chain is built from TRBV28 and TRBJ1-3, with D perhaps matching TRBD1 (5 bases). This CDR3 spans 17 amino acids. From germline, CDR1 is MDHEN and CDR2 SYDVKM. V was pared by 1 base and J by 0 bases, with 13 bases between. CDR3 DNA: TGTGCCAGCAGTTTATATAAGTGGACAAGCTCTGGAAACACCATATATTTT. Translated, it gives CASSLYKWTSSGNTIYF.

V gene TRBV6-5 combines with J gene TRBJ2-7; the match to TRBD2 covers 7 bases. Looked up from germline, CDR1 is MNHEY and CDR2 is SVGAGI. This CDR3 spans 13 amino acids. J lost 5 bases, V lost 0 bases, and 1 base had no gene match. The CDR3 DNA is TGTGCCAGCAGTTACTCGGGAGGGCACGAGCAGTACTTC. Its translation: CASSYSGGHEQYF.

This clone was seen only a few times. The chain combines TRBV27 with TRBJ1-4; 9 bases fit TRBD1. The CDR3 is 15 residues long. Trimming at V came to 4 bases and at J to 8 bases, leaving 8 bases not matched to a gene. The germline V gene encodes CDR1 MNHEY and CDR2 SMNVEV (reference sequence). The CDR3 loop is CASSSTPGQGEKLFF. In DNA form, the CDR3 reads TGTGCCAGCAGTTCAACACCGGGACAGGGAGAAAAACTGTTTTTT. Variable domain in full (rest from reference TRBV27 and TRBJ1-4): EAQVTQNPRYLITVTGKKLTVTCSQNMNHEYMSWYRQDPGLGLRQIYYSMNVEVTDKGDVPEGYKVSRKEKRNFPLILESPSPNQTSLYFCASSSTPGQGEKLFFGSGTQLSVL.

V usage is TRBV7-2 and J usage is TRBJ2-5; the match to TRBD2 covers 14 bases. The CDR3 has 16 amino acids. In germline, CDR1 is SGHTA, CDR2 FQGNSA. V dropped 5 bases and J dropped 4; count of bases not matched to a gene: 6. This chain's CDR3 is CASSPRLAGGLETQYF. Written as DNA, the CDR3 is TGTGCCAGCAGCCCCCGACTAGCGGGGGGGCTAGAGACCCAGTACTTC.

The V gene is TRBV7-2, the J gene TRBJ2-7; the D gene is possibly TRBD1 (5 bases). V was shortened by 0 bases and J by 7 bases, with 10 bases between the two germline ends. The V gene's germline CDR1 is SGHTA and CDR2 FQGNSA. CDR3 length: 13 residues. In DNA, the CDR3 is TGTGCCAGCAGCTTAGCAGACAGTGGGGAGCAGTACTTC. Translated, it gives CASSLADSGEQYF.

The table lists this clone with a few counts. The chain is built from TRBV5-5 and TRBJ2-7; 12 bases align to TRBD1. The CDR3 contains 16 residues. The V segment lost 5 bases and the J segment 3 bases; nucleotides outside the gene matches: 9. Germline values: CDR1 SGHKS, CDR2 YYEKEE (reference sequence). The CDR3 bases are TGTGCCAGCAGTTATACCGGGACAGGGGGCTTCTACGAGCAGTACTTC. It translates to CASSYTGTGGFYEQYF. Based on the CDR3 plus reference TRBV5-5 and TRBJ2-7, the full variable domain is DAGVTQSPTHLIKTRGQQVTLRCSPISGHKSVSWYQQVLGQGPQFIFQYYEKEERGRGNFPDRFSARQFPNYSSELNVNALLLGDSALYLCASSYTGTGGFYEQYFGPGTRLTVT.